The 21 T cell receptor beta chains given below trace back to one sample, sequenced in a study of T cell responses to AZD1222 COVID-19 vaccine. Repertoires were generated with immunoSEQ multiplex PCR, while TCRdb's copy carries only in-frame clones and drops some. The repertoire holds some 130,000 clones, with roughly 89% as singletons. This sample comprised peripheral blood, obtained on day 0 of AZD1222 vaccination. Every receptor here comes from an adult in good health.

V and J are TRBV19 and TRBJ1-1; no reliable D call. Trimming shortened V by 5 bases and J by 1 base, and 11 bases separated the two germline ends. The germline gives CDR1 LNHDA, CDR2 SQIVND (reference sequence). This CDR3 is 14 amino acids long. This chain's CDR3 is CASSFRGPNTEAFF. Here the CDR3 DNA reads TGTGCCAGTAGTTTCCGAGGGCCGAACACTGAAGCTTTCTTT.

V and J are TRBV12-3 or TRBV12-4 and TRBJ1-2; D is unresolved. Deletions cut 3 bases from V and 5 bases from J, with 7 bases between. This CDR3 comprises 12 residues. CDR3: CASSFRIYGYTF. The CDR3 coding sequence is TGTGCCAGCAGTTTTAGGATTTATGGCTACACCTTC.

The chain links TRBV7-2 to TRBJ1-2, with a weak D call TRBD1 (5 bases). The V end lost 5 bases, the J end lost 8 bases, and 15 bases lay between the germline ends. Germline V gene lookup returns CDR1 SGHTA and CDR2 FQGNSA. The CDR3 covers 13 residues. The CDR3 loop reads CASSPGQGLGYTF. CDR3 nucleotide sequence: TGTGCCAGCAGCCCCGGGCAGGGACTAGGCTACACCTTC.

This chain links TRBV29-1 with TRBJ2-5; tentative D call: TRBD1 (6 bases). The CDR3 contains 13 residues. V was cut by 6 bases and J by 1 base, with 12 bases left in between. CDR1 is SQVTM, CDR2 ANQGSEA, per germline. CDR3 nucleotides: TGCAGCGTGCCACAGGGTCTCCAAGAGACCCAGTACTTC. It codes for CSVPQGLQETQYF.

This sequence joins TRBV30 and TRBJ1-2; D not certain. V lost 1 base to trimming and J lost 4 bases, with 13 bases between them. The CDR3 covers 14 residues. The germline gives CDR1 GTSNPN, CDR2 SVGIG (reference sequence). CDR3 nucleotide sequence: TGTGCCTGGAGTGCCGGGCTCAGCAGCTATGGCTACACCTTC. Its translation is CAWSAGLSSYGYTF. Full variable domain (remainder filled in from reference TRBV30 and TRBJ1-2): SQTIHQWPATLVQPVGSPLSLECTVEGTSNPNLYWYRQAAGRGLQLLFYSVGIGQISSEVPQNLSASRPQDRQFILSSKKLLLSDSGFYLCAWSAGLSSYGYTFGSGTRLTVV.

V usage is TRBV5-8 and J usage is TRBJ2-7; D assignment may be TRBD1 or TRBD2 (5 bases each). The CDR3 sequence is 15 residues long. Germline CDR1 reads SGHTS; CDR2 reads YDEGEE. The V gene lost 5 bases and the J gene lost 2 bases, with 17 bases spanning the gap. CDR3 bases: TGTGCCAGCAGAGCACCCGGGACGGGGACCTACGAGCAGTACTTC. Its translation: CASRAPGTGTYEQYF.

The J gene is TRBJ1-4, the V gene TRBV5-6; D remains ambiguous. The germline V gene encodes CDR1 SGHDT and CDR2 YYEEEE. This CDR3 contains 15 residues. V was cut by 0 bases and J by 6 bases, with 12 bases left in between. Here the CDR3 DNA reads TGTGCCAGCAGCTTGGGAGGAGCATACCATGAAAAACTGTTTTTT. Encoded protein: CASSLGGAYHEKLFF.

J is TRBJ2-1 and V is TRBV5-1, with TRBD2 identical over 7 bases. The V gene end was trimmed by 4 bases and the J gene end by 5 bases; junction bases not matched to a gene: 9. Germline V gene lookup returns CDR1 SGHRS and CDR2 YFSETQ. CDR3 size: 15 residues. The CDR3 loop is CASSPPSSGNNEQFF. The CDR3 region has the DNA TGCGCCAGCAGCCCCCCTTCTAGCGGTAACAATGAGCAGTTCTTC.

The J gene is TRBJ2-5, the V gene TRBV6-2 or TRBV6-3; D not certain. The CDR3 consists of 12 residues. Germline values: CDR1 MNHEY, CDR2 SVGEGT. V was trimmed by 5 bases and J by 5 bases, leaving 9 bases between them. CDR3 DNA: TGTGCCAGCAGTCAAAGTTGGGAGACCCAGTACTTC. Protein: CASSQSWETQYF.

This clone was found once. The chain uses TRBV5-1 and TRBJ1-4; D gene ambiguous. In germline, CDR1 is SGHRS, CDR2 YFSETQ. This CDR3 region has 14 residues. With 2 bases removed from V and 7 bases from J, the gap between germline ends came to 12 bases. The CDR3 DNA reads as TGCGCCAGCAGCTTAGAAGGGTTCCGTGAAAAACTGTTTTTT. The encoded protein is CASSLEGFREKLFF. Together with reference TRBV5-1 and TRBJ1-4, the CDR3 gives the full variable domain: KAGVTQTPRYLIKTRGQQVTLSCSPISGHRSVSWYQQTPGQGLQFLFEYFSETQRNKGNFPGRFSGRQFSNSRSEMNVSTLELGDSALYLCASSLEGFREKLFFGSGTQLSVL.

Worth noting for this clone: Other DNA sequences of this sample code for an identical CDR3. The CDR3 sequence is CASSGGGGNQPQHF. CDR3 DNA: TGTGCCAGCAGTGGGGGAGGGGGCAATCAGCCCCAGCATTTT. This chain uses TRBV2 with TRBJ1-5; the D gene is possibly TRBD1 (5 bases). The CDR3 is 14 amino acids. Germline values: CDR1 SNHLY, CDR2 FYNNEI. V lost 4 bases, J lost 2 bases, and 9 bases lay in between.

V gene TRBV20-1 combines with J gene TRBJ2-3; D is unresolved. The germline V gene has CDR1 DFQATT and CDR2 SNEGSKA (reference sequence). The CDR3 runs to 11 residues. Trimming removed 5 bases from V and 2 bases from J, with 5 bases in between. Here the CDR3 reads CSAGYTDTQYF. The CDR3 nucleotides are TGCAGTGCTGGCTACACAGATACGCAGTATTTT.

The chain joins TRBV18 to TRBJ1-1; D possibly corresponds to TRBD1 (5 bases). The CDR3 is made up of 15 amino acids. The germline V gene encodes CDR1 KGHSH and CDR2 LQKENI. V was pared by 0 bases and J by 3 bases, with 11 bases between. The CDR3, as DNA: TGTGCCAGCTCACCACCGAAGGGGACCGACACTGAAGCTTTCTTT. Amino acid sequence: CASSPPKGTDTEAFF.

This chain joins TRBV7-3 and TRBJ1-2, with D possibly being TRBD1 (6 bases). CDR3 length: 15 residues. V shed 3 bases and J shed 4 bases, with 15 bases lying between them. CDR1 and CDR2 from the germline V gene are SGHTA and FQGTGA. The chain's CDR3 is CASSFSGRGGYGYTF. The CDR3 DNA follows: TGTGCCAGCAGCTTCAGCGGCAGAGGGGGCTATGGCTACACCTTC.

The DNA for the CDR3 is TGTGCCAGCAAAAGGAGCAATCAGCCCCAGCATTTT. Translating it yields CASKRSNQPQHF. The chain uses TRBV6-6 and TRBJ1-5; D not resolved. The germline V and J ends were trimmed by 7 bases and 1 base, with 5 bases remaining between them. The germline CDR1 and CDR2 sequences are MNHNY and SVGAGI (reference sequence). The CDR3 loop spans 12 amino acids.

The rearrangement joins TRBV20-1 to TRBJ2-2; unclear D gene. The ends were cut back, 5 bases at V and 7 bases at J, with 8 bases in the middle. CDR1 DFQATT and CDR2 SNEGSKA come from the germline V gene (reference sequence). The CDR3 spans 11 residues. The CDR3 DNA is TGCAGTGCTTCTGACCACGGGGAGCTGTTTTTT. It specifies CSASDHGELFF.

The chain has TRBV6-6 and TRBJ1-4; TRBD1 might be the D (5 bases). Germline CDR1 MNHNY, CDR2 SVGAGI (reference sequence). This CDR3 has 12 residues. Trimming cost V 6 bases and J 11 bases, with 13 bases left between them. The CDR3 reads CASRETREKLFF. The CDR3 DNA follows: TGTGCCAGCAGAGAGACCAGGGAGAAACTGTTTTTT.

This chain connects TRBV2 to TRBJ2-7; a possible D gene is TRBD2 (6 bases). Trimming shortened V by 6 bases and J by 2 bases, and 8 bases separated the two germline ends. The CDR3 consists of 12 residues. The germline V gene has CDR1 SNHLY and CDR2 FYNNEI. The CDR3 spells CASSGGTYEQYF. The CDR3 DNA reads TGTGCCAGCAGCGGAGGGACCTACGAGCAGTACTTC.

V is TRBV3-1 (or the pseudogene TRBV3-2) and J is TRBJ1-5, with D tentatively TRBD1 (6 bases). This CDR3 comprises 15 residues. From germline, CDR1 is LGHDT and CDR2 YNNKEL (reference sequence). Trimming cost V 0 bases and J 7 bases, with 13 bases left between them. The CDR3 sequence is CASSQDTGRGQPQHF. The CDR3 DNA follows: TGTGCCAGCAGCCAAGATACAGGGCGGGGGCAGCCCCAGCATTTT.

This clone was detected a few times. The chain employs TRBV10-3 and TRBJ1-2; possibly TRBD1 for D (5 bases). Germline V lookup: CDR1 ENHRY, CDR2 SYGVKD. Deletions cut 3 bases from V and 4 bases from J, with 12 bases between. CDR3 length equals 14 residues. CDR3 DNA: TGTGCCATCAGTGACTCCGGGACGGGCTATGGCTACACCTTC. It codes for CAISDSGTGYGYTF.

The chain is built from TRBV4-2 and TRBJ2-2; D possibly corresponds to TRBD1 (6 bases). With 3 bases removed from V and 5 bases from J, the gap between germline ends came to 22 bases. Germline loops: CDR1 LGHNA, CDR2 YNFKEQ. The CDR3 sequence is 18 residues long. This CDR3 is CASSHTGTSFYRTGELFF. CDR3 coding DNA: TGTGCCAGCAGCCATACCGGGACATCATTTTACCGTACCGGGGAGCTGTTTTTT.